This T cell receptor (beta chain) is drawn from a study of early T cells in non-severe SARS-CoV-2 infection (dated by TCRdb to the early 2020s). A note on the overall study: TCR sequencing used bulk RNA from unsorted whole blood, so alpha and beta chains could not be paired. What the authors observed across the whole study: VDJdb matching was skewed toward anti-spike CD8 responses and likely underestimated virus-specific expansions, missing private and CD4 specificities.

Library preparation used 5' RACE. For sequencing, a NextSeq 500 was employed. To correct for sequencing error and PCR bias, the TCR library protocol tagged individual cDNA molecules with unique molecular identifiers. Both TCR alpha and beta chains were sequenced, and tight co-correlation was observed between alpha and beta sequence abundances in each sample. The paper's data handling went like this. Decombinator V4 was used to annotate the V gene, J gene and CDR3 of the TCR sequences. TCRs were defined as expanded if a significant change between any two time points was detected under a Poisson model with p below 0.0001. TCR abundances were normalised to the total number of TCRs sequenced in each sample and reported as counts per million. MAIT TCRs were defined by TRAV1-2 paired with TRAJ12, TRAJ20 or TRAJ33, and iNKT TCRs by TRAV10 paired with TRAJ18. VDJdb, accessed on 1 November 2021, was searched for TCRs annotated for CMV, EBV and SARS-CoV-2, and TCRs annotated for more than one antigen were excluded. TCRdb reworked the public reads: Q25 trimming with fastp, MiXCR clone assembly, productive beta chains retained. Identical CDR3 proteins give one entry, which carries the most common genes and DNA. TCRdb's processing, not the authors' own work, is the source of the V and J calls. This sample gives around 40,000 distinct CDR3 sequences in total; about 6% of them show up just once. The ten most abundant clones make up approximately 4.6% of the sample.

Trimming removed 4 bases from V and 2 bases from J; the gene matches leave 6 bases unexplained. The CDR3 has 15 amino acids, counting the end cysteine and phenylalanine. The DNA shown is the 45-base CDR3, in frame from base 1. Looking up the germline V gene yields CDR1 MNHEY and CDR2 SVGAGI. Turning to this clonotype: The antigen it recognizes is unknown. Nothing much larger sits one base from this clone, and base qualities are not available.

Set within a cohort of healthcare workers in London, UK, this nested case-control study involved weekly PCR testing of nasopharyngeal swabs along with blood sampling. Between 23 and 31 March 2020, the week of the UK lockdown, healthcare workers were enrolled and then followed up weekly for as long as 16 weeks. The sample comprised whole blood. The V gene is TRBV6-5 and the J gene is TRBJ2-3; TRBD2 aligns with 7 central bases. This TCR was recovered from an adult who was a healthcare worker with PCR-confirmed SARS-CoV-2 infection or an uninfected control (not recorded which). The CDR3 sequence is CASSSGTTDTDTQYF. The DNA reads TGTGCCAGCAGTTCAGGGACTACCGACACAGATACGCAGTATTTT.